This is a list of T cell receptor beta chains from one sample in a study of T cells in Graves' hyperthyroidism and ophthalmopathy. A single record per CDR3 protein comes from TCRdb applying MiXCR to the multiplex PCR reads. The table shows roughly 400,000 distinct CDR3 sequences, with 15% to 17% occurring only once. Input material: blood. Receptor source: a woman younger than 30 with Graves' hyperthyroidism that later progressed to Graves' ophthalmopathy. CDR3s include the opening cysteine and the closing phenylalanine or tryptophan. D genes are given only for firm matches.

V gene	D gene	J gene	CDR3 protein
TRBV24-1	NA	TRBJ2-6	CATSDLSGANVLTF
TRBV28	NA	TRBJ2-1	CASMRREQFF
TRBV6-6	TRBD1	TRBJ1-1	CASSYRGMNTEAFF
TRBV5-1	TRBD2	TRBJ2-1	CASRNPSGRDRQWEQFF
TRBV2	TRBD1	TRBJ2-3	CASSLEQGVPDTQYF
TRBV7-8	TRBD2	TRBJ2-1	CASSLAPSGGYNEQFF
TRBV7-2	NA	TRBJ2-1	CASSYPGHNEQFF
TRBV19	TRBD1	TRBJ2-2	CASSIEPQGNGELFF
TRBV28	NA	TRBJ1-4	CASSSTGSVEKLFF
TRBV20-1	NA	TRBJ1-2	CSATKGIYGYTF
TRBV7-9	NA	TRBJ2-2	CASSLGSSTGELFF
TRBV20-1	TRBD2	TRBJ2-1	CSARGGLAAYNEQFF
TRBV28	NA	TRBJ1-4	CASSPGLIPKLFF
TRBV9	TRBD1	TRBJ2-5	CASSESRTGEIKTQYF
TRBV6-6	TRBD1	TRBJ2-1	CASSYSTGTGDNEQFF
TRBV6-1	NA	TRBJ1-2	CASSRRGGGYTF
TRBV3-1	NA	TRBJ1-2	CASSQEVLGSYGYTF
TRBV6-1	NA	TRBJ2-2	CASSPDSFTGELFF
TRBV28	NA	TRBJ1-5	CASSYGFSNQPQHF
TRBV3-1	NA	TRBJ1-1	CASSQVKNTEAFF
TRBV7-9	NA	TRBJ1-6	CASSLDGIMAPLHF
TRBV6-4	TRBD1	TRBJ2-3	CASSDSTGTSDTQYF
TRBV6-1	NA	TRBJ1-5	CASRSISGVSNQPQHF
TRBV20-1	NA	TRBJ1-5	CSSWVDSNQPQHF
TRBV4-1	NA	TRBJ2-7	CASSQGAVRDEQYF
TRBV11-2	NA	TRBJ1-5	CASSSEGSPQPLHF
TRBV24-1	NA	TRBJ1-6	CATSSGRLNSPLHF
TRBV7-9	NA	TRBJ1-1	CASSYYEAVNTEAFF
TRBV6-5	TRBD1	TRBJ1-5	CASSYSKRDRFSNQPQHF
TRBV20-1	TRBD2	TRBJ2-2	CSARVPSGATGELFF
TRBV7-7	NA	TRBJ2-3	CASSLDYMNTQYF
TRBV6-1	NA	TRBJ2-1	CASSEYGGSGNNEQFF
TRBV28	NA	TRBJ2-6	CASKQPSGANVLTF
TRBV11-2	NA	TRBJ2-3	CASSLSEAPGTDTQYF
TRBV20-1	TRBD1	TRBJ2-7	CSAVTGGYYEQYF
TRBV7-2	NA	TRBJ2-7	CASRPITGRRYEQYF
TRBV24-1	NA	TRBJ2-7	CATSDRMSSYEQYF
TRBV20-1	NA	TRBJ2-7	CSARVLEYEQYF
TRBV2	NA	TRBJ2-1	CASSEGRQAYNEQFF
TRBV28	TRBD2	TRBJ2-1	CASSLLPGGAYNEQFF
TRBV5-1	NA	TRBJ1-3	CASSLGRRSGNTIYF
TRBV7-9	TRBD2	TRBJ2-3	CASSLVGTSGSADTQYF
TRBV28	TRBD1	TRBJ2-5	CASSPIGGFQETQYF
TRBV18	NA	TRBJ2-6	CASSLFRDAGSSGANVLTF
TRBV28	TRBD2	TRBJ2-7	CASSFLGTSGSYEQYF
TRBV20-1	NA	TRBJ2-3	CSAWDGRTDTQYF
TRBV29-1	NA	TRBJ1-1	CSVVQASMNTEAFF
TRBV28	NA	TRBJ2-4	CASSFHLRLAKNIQYF
TRBV10-3	NA	TRBJ2-2	CAISESGATRESGELFF
TRBV27	TRBD1	TRBJ2-1	CASSLSTQGGYNEQFF
TRBV15	NA	TRBJ2-7	CATSRDPGSPTYEQYF
TRBV4-3	NA	TRBJ2-5	CASSQDIGSQETQYF
TRBV6-6	TRBD2	TRBJ2-1	CASSYSGGSSEQFF
TRBV13	NA	TRBJ2-7	CASSLSLGLSYEQYF
TRBV30	NA	TRBJ2-1	CAWSGRTYNEQFF
TRBV7-6	TRBD2	TRBJ2-1	CASSPPVGGYNEQFF
TRBV11-2	TRBD2	TRBJ2-1	CASSLGPSGHNEQFF
TRBV9	NA	TRBJ2-1	CASSVATDGTYEQFF
TRBV6-1	NA	TRBJ1-5	CASSWGRGQPQHF
TRBV2	NA	TRBJ1-2	CASNRERGYTF